The clone carrying this T cell receptor beta chain has just one count. Its antigen remains unknown. Germline CDR1 and CDR2: DFQATT and SNEGSKA (reference sequence). V lost 0 bases to trimming and J lost 3 bases; unmatched junction nucleotides: 4. CDR3 size: 15 residues. The data were taken from a study of post-analysis software for immune sequencing data. General study results and limits: By F measure, strong co-clustering occurred among samples prepared in the same batch. Among a few TRBV segments more frequent in patients than controls were TRBV5-6, TRBV5-1 and TRBV20-1.

Included in the TCR beta cDNA libraries were unique molecular identifiers. A single record per CDR3 protein comes from TCRdb applying MiXCR to the PCR reads. This repertoire shows around 770,000 distinct CDR3 sequences, 40% to 55% found once; its top ten account for approximately 5%. The material sequenced was blood. The chain uses TRBV20-1 and TRBJ2-7; 11 bases align to TRBD2. This sequence originates from a girl under 18 with multiple sclerosis. CDR3 nucleotide sequence: TGCAGTGCTAGAGAGGGGACTAGCGGTAGCTACGAGCAGTACTTC. Translation: CSAREGTSGSYEQYF.